This TCR beta chain was found in a study of T cell responses to AZD1222 COVID-19 vaccine. The CDR3 runs 15 residues. Germline CDR1 SGHRS, CDR2 YFSETQ. The V end lost 0 bases, the J end lost 8 bases, and 14 bases lay between the germline ends. Measured with immunoSEQ multiplex PCR; TCRdb has only the in-frame clones, and not every one. The sample lists fewer than 100,000 clones, roughly 83% occurring once. Study results and limitations: Unmutated variant regions are reportedly targeted by nearly half of spike-specific TCRs. Among those given AZD1222, only five or six were seropositive at baseline. Elevations in Spike-specific TCR breadth and depth followed administration of two AZD1222 doses. Sampling that yielded the repertoires occurred only after the peak T cell response.

On this clone itself: Its antigen remains unidentified.

The chain has TRBV5-1 and TRBJ1-4; D may be TRBD1 (6 bases). The material was peripheral blood, obtained 28 days after the second AZD1222 dose. This TCR was sampled from an adult who received the AZD1222 COVID-19 vaccine. CDR3 in DNA: TGCGCCAGCAGCTTGGATGGGGGGCAGGAAGAAAAACTGTTTTTT. Translating it yields CASSLDGGQEEKLFF.